The rows below give T cell receptor beta chains drawn from one sample of a study of cytomegalovirus exposure and HLA in healthy donors. Repertoires were generated with immunoSEQ multiplex PCR, while TCRdb's copy carries only in-frame clones and drops some. The table has just over 150,000 clones, 70% to 90% seen once. Sequenced material: PBMCs. The receptor source for this set is a woman aged 18 to 35 in good health and CMV-seronegative. Both conserved end residues are part of each CDR3. For some rows the clone size is stated as once, few or many, or as a class when expanded; others skip it.

clone_size	v_call	j_call	cdr3_length	cdr3_aa
-	TRBV6-1	TRBJ2-7	15	CASSGPGQGTYEQYF
once	TRBV21-1	TRBJ2-7	19	CASSKGGVRGRLPSYEQYF
-	TRBV11-2	TRBJ2-7	14	CASSLLAGVGEQYF
once	TRBV6-5	TRBJ2-7	15	CASSYSPRGPWEQYF
-	TRBV28	TRBJ2-7	15	CASSSPGQRNYEQYF
-	TRBV5-1	TRBJ2-7	15	CASSLDPPPEVEQYF
-	TRBV19	TRBJ1-3	15	CASSIWRGTANTIYF
few	TRBV5-1	TRBJ1-1	13	CASSLAGTDEAFF
-	TRBV30	TRBJ2-3	12	CAWGQGEDTQYF
-	TRBV5-1	TRBJ2-3	17	CASSGGQGLLESDTQYF
-	TRBV19	TRBJ2-5	12	CASSAAQETQYF